These 24 T cell receptor beta chains were sequenced from one sample in a study of T cell responses to AZD1222 COVID-19 vaccine. Clones were sequenced by immunoSEQ multiplex PCR, and TCRdb holds only the in-frame ones, with some missing. The sample records about 150,000 clones, 92% being singletons. This material consisted of peripheral blood, taken 28 days after the second AZD1222 dose. The receptors originated from an adult who received the AZD1222 COVID-19 vaccine.

As DNA, the CDR3 is TGTGCCAGCAGTTTGCCCGGGACAACTCTCACCGGGGAGCTGTTTTTT. It is translated as CASSLPGTTLTGELFF. The V call is TRBV28, the J call TRBJ2-2, with D possibly being TRBD1 (6 bases). The CDR3 loop spans 16 amino acids. The germline CDR1 and CDR2 sequences are MDHEN and SYDVKM. V was clipped by 3 bases and J by 4 bases, with 15 bases between them.

J is TRBJ2-1 and V is TRBV4-2; the match to TRBD2 covers 8 bases. Looked up from germline, CDR1 is LGHNA and CDR2 is YNFKEQ. The CDR3 loop spans 14 amino acids. V shed 8 bases and J 7 bases; nucleotides not matched to a gene: 10. CDR3 sequence: CASSRLSGRNEQFF. DNA for the CDR3: TGTGCCAGCTCCCGCTTAAGCGGGAGAAATGAGCAGTTCTTC.

The V call is TRBV6-5, the J call TRBJ1-1; 7 positions match TRBD1. J gave up 8 bases and V 6 bases, and 12 bases lay outside the gene matches. The CDR3 totals 14 residues. Germline V gives CDR1 MNHEY, CDR2 SVGAGI. This CDR3 is CASSPGQWSPEAFF. Here the CDR3 DNA reads TGTGCCAGCAGCCCGGGACAGTGGTCCCCCGAAGCTTTCTTT.

This chain uses TRBV6-2 or TRBV6-3 with TRBJ1-1; the D is unclear. With 6 bases removed from V and 3 bases from J, the gap between germline ends came to 5 bases. Germline values: CDR1 MNHEY, CDR2 SVGEGT. This CDR3 has 11 residues. CDR3 in amino acids: CASSSDTEAFF. The CDR3 DNA is TGTGCCAGCAGCTCAGACACTGAAGCTTTCTTT.

The V gene is TRBV28, the J gene TRBJ1-5, with unresolved D. The V gene lost 5 bases and the J gene lost 3 bases, with 11 bases spanning the gap. The CDR3 spans 14 residues. Germline CDR1 and CDR2: MDHEN and SYDVKM. This CDR3 reads CASSRQVNNQPQHF. CDR3 nucleotides: TGTGCCAGCAGTCGGCAGGTTAACAATCAGCCCCAGCATTTT.

The chain is built from TRBV7-2 and TRBJ2-5; tentatively, D is TRBD1 or TRBD2 (7 bases each). In germline, CDR1 is SGHTA, CDR2 FQGNSA. CDR3 length: 15 residues. Trimming removed 1 base at V and 2 bases at J, with 11 bases between. The CDR3 sequence is CASSLGQGGQETQYF. In DNA, the CDR3 is TGTGCCAGCAGCTTAGGACAGGGAGGGCAAGAGACCCAGTACTTC.

This clone was detected once. This chain joins TRBV6-1 and TRBJ1-4; no firm D call. The germline gives CDR1 MNHNS, CDR2 SASEGT. Trimming removed 3 bases at V and 0 bases at J, with 11 bases between. The CDR3 is 16 amino acids. The CDR3 region has the DNA TGTGCCAGCAGTGATCGCGAAATTACAACTAATGAAAAACTGTTTTTT. Translating gives CASSDREITTNEKLFF.

The chain carries TRBV11-2 and TRBJ2-7, with 12 bases that match TRBD1. The CDR3 sequence is 16 residues long. V lost 3 bases, J lost 6 bases, and 9 bases stayed unmatched. Looked up from germline, CDR1 is SGHAT and CDR2 is FQNNGV. CDR3 bases: TGTGCCAGCAGCTTGTTTAGGGGACAGGGGGCGTCCGAGCAGTACTTC. As protein: CASSLFRGQGASEQYF.

This clone has just a few counts. The chain employs TRBV6-2 or TRBV6-3 and TRBJ1-5; TRBD1 aligns across 10 bases. This CDR3 is 15 amino acids long. Germline values: CDR1 MNHEY, CDR2 SVGEGT. J was trimmed by 4 bases and V by 3 bases; bases with no gene match: 3. The CDR3 reads CASSYGQGVNQPQHF. The CDR3 region has the DNA TGTGCCAGCAGTTATGGACAGGGGGTTAATCAGCCCCAGCATTTT.

The gene calls are TRBV19 and TRBJ1-4; D unresolved. V lost 3 bases, J lost 0 bases, and 14 bases lay in between. Germline-derived CDR1 and CDR2 are LNHDA and SQIVND (reference sequence). The CDR3 consists of 17 residues. The CDR3 sequence: CASSIGRVPATNEKLFF. In DNA form, the CDR3 reads TGTGCCAGTAGTATTGGGCGGGTCCCCGCAACTAATGAAAAACTGTTTTTT.

The chain couples TRBV9 to TRBJ2-7; maybe TRBD2 (6 bases). This CDR3 comprises 11 residues. Germline CDR1 is SGDLS and CDR2 is YYNGEE. The V gene lost 7 bases and the J gene lost 5 bases, with 10 bases spanning the gap. The CDR3 region is CASGPGDEQYF. The CDR3 DNA follows: TGTGCCAGCGGACCGGGAGACGAGCAGTACTTC. The full variable domain, its missing parts supplied by reference TRBV9 and TRBJ2-7, is DSGVTQTPKHLITATGQRVTLRCSPRSGDLSVYWYQQSLDQGLQFLIQYYNGEERAKGNILERFSAQQFPDLHSELNLSSLELGDSALYFCASGPGDEQYFGPGTRLTVT.

This chain links TRBV2 with TRBJ2-1; D uncertain. The CDR3 has 13 amino acids. V was cut by 2 bases and J by 6 bases, with 8 bases left in between. The germline gives CDR1 SNHLY, CDR2 FYNNEI. CDR3 sequence reads: CASSERHGNEQFF. The CDR3 DNA reads TGTGCCAGCAGTGAACGTCACGGCAATGAGCAGTTCTTC.

The chain carries TRBV29-1 and TRBJ1-1, with 7 bases matching TRBD1. This CDR3 is built from 13 residues. The junction had 6 bases not matched to a gene; V was cut back by 7 bases and J by 1 base. Per the germline V gene, CDR1 is SQVTM and CDR2 is ANQGSEA. CDR3 DNA: TGCAGCGCAAAGACAGGGCCGAACACTGAAGCTTTCTTT. Translating gives CSAKTGPNTEAFF.

This clone appeared once. The chain couples TRBV4-1 to TRBJ1-4; TRBD1 is a possible D gene (5 bases). Germline V gene data show CDR1 as MGHRA and CDR2 as YSYEKL. The V end lost 5 bases, the J end lost 5 bases, and 15 bases lay between the germline ends. The CDR3 is 15 amino acids. CDR3 protein: CASSGPGTANEKLFF. The DNA of the CDR3 is TGCGCCAGCAGCGGACCCGGGACGGCGAATGAAAAACTGTTTTTT.

This chain connects TRBV5-6 to TRBJ1-1; D perhaps matches TRBD1 (5 bases). The CDR3 loop spans 15 amino acids. Trimming removed 5 bases at V and 6 bases at J, with 20 bases between. Looked up from germline, CDR1 is SGHDT and CDR2 is YYEEEE. CDR3 nucleotides: TGTGCCAGCAGTTTCCTCCAGGGATCCTCGGCTGAAGCTTTCTTT. The encoded protein is CASSFLQGSSAEAFF.

The chain employs TRBV30 and TRBJ1-2, with D tentatively TRBD1 (5 bases). Trimming stripped 0 bases from V and 4 bases from J, with 15 bases between. Germline lookup yields CDR1 GTSNPN and CDR2 SVGIG (reference sequence). The CDR3 has 15 residues. CDR3 residues: CAWSVGTLNSYGYTF. The CDR3 region has the DNA TGTGCCTGGAGTGTTGGGACCCTAAACAGCTATGGCTACACCTTC. Combining the CDR3 with reference TRBV30 and TRBJ1-2 gives the whole variable domain SQTIHQWPATLVQPVGSPLSLECTVEGTSNPNLYWYRQAAGRGLQLLFYSVGIGQISSEVPQNLSASRPQDRQFILSSKKLLLSDSGFYLCAWSVGTLNSYGYTFGSGTRLTVV.

The chain has TRBV29-1 and TRBJ1-3; tentatively, D is TRBD1 (6 bases). The germline CDR1 and CDR2 sequences are SQVTM and ANQGSEA. The CDR3 consists of 14 residues. V lost 2 bases to trimming and J lost 4 bases, with 12 bases between them. The CDR3 DNA sequence: TGCAGCGTTGAAACAGGGAGTATAGGAAACACCATATATTTT. This encodes CSVETGSIGNTIYF.

The chain uses TRBV6-2 or TRBV6-3 and TRBJ1-2; D is ambiguous. CDR1 is MNHEY and CDR2 is SVGEGT in the germline V gene. V dropped 2 bases and J dropped 0 bases, with 4 bases sitting between them. The CDR3 runs to 13 residues. CDR3 bases: TGTGCCAGCAGTTACACGGCTAACTATGGCTACACCTTC. Amino acid sequence: CASSYTANYGYTF.

The chain links TRBV28 to TRBJ2-7; D is ambiguous. The CDR3 covers 18 residues. Germline V gene data show CDR1 as MDHEN and CDR2 as SYDVKM. Trimming removed 3 bases from V and 3 bases from J, with 24 bases in between. The CDR3 protein is CASSFPFAHGQPHYEQYF. The CDR3 bases are TGTGCCAGCAGTTTTCCCTTTGCCCATGGCCAGCCCCACTACGAGCAGTACTTC.

The chain has TRBV28 and TRBJ1-5; 10 bases align to TRBD1. The CDR3 runs 15 residues. V was clipped by 7 bases and J by 7 bases; unmatched bases: 10. Germline CDR1 reads MDHEN; CDR2 reads SYDVKM. The CDR3 nucleotides read TGTGCCAGCACAGTGATAGGACAGGGGGGACAGCCCCAGCATTTT. Amino acids: CASTVIGQGGQPQHF. Variable domain in full (rest from reference TRBV28 and TRBJ1-5): DVKVTQSSRYLVKRTGEKVFLECVQDMDHENMFWYRQDPGLGLRLIYFSYDVKMKEKGDIPEGYSVSREKKERFSLILESASTNQTSMYLCASTVIGQGGQPQHFGDGTRLSIL.

This sequence joins TRBV6-5 and TRBJ2-7; D gene unclear. Trimming pared 4 bases from V and 3 bases from J, leaving 10 bases between. The CDR3 loop spans 13 amino acids. Per germline, CDR1 MNHEY and CDR2 SVGAGI. The CDR3 DNA sequence: TGTGCCAGCAGTTCCCAGACCCGCTACGAGCAGTACTTC. Residues: CASSSQTRYEQYF.

The rearrangement links TRBV21-1 to TRBJ2-7; the listed D gene, TRBD1, was not tested against the DNA. TRBV21-1 is given as a pseudogene. This CDR3 comprises 15 residues. The chain's CDR3 is CASSKEGDSLGEQYF. The CDR3 nucleotides are TGTGCCAGCAGCAAAGAAGGGGACAGTTTGGGCGAGCAGTACTTC.

This sequence joins TRBV19 and TRBJ2-5; possibly TRBD1 or TRBD2 for D (5 bases each). Germline V gives CDR1 LNHDA, CDR2 SQIVND (reference sequence). This CDR3 is built from 14 residues. The V gene lost 6 bases and the J gene lost 5 bases, with 16 bases spanning the gap. The CDR3 coding sequence is TGTGCCAGTAGCCCGGGGCAGGGTTCCGAGACCCAGTACTTC. It yields the protein CASSPGQGSETQYF.

The chain joins TRBV4-1 to TRBJ1-3, with D uncertain. Deletions cut 1 base from V and 0 bases from J, with 10 bases between. The length of the CDR3 is 16 residues. Germline values: CDR1 MGHRA, CDR2 YSYEKL. CDR3 region: CASSQGWISSGNTIYF. The CDR3 coding sequence is TGCGCCAGCAGCCAAGGTTGGATTTCCTCTGGAAACACCATATATTTT.